The rows below give T cell receptor beta chains drawn from one sample of a study of cytomegalovirus exposure and HLA in healthy donors. This table comes from immunoSEQ multiplex PCR, and its TCRdb copy is limited to in-frame clones, with some not included. The sample holds about 120,000 clones, approximately 8% seen once. The sequencing sample was made of PBMCs. The source is a woman in her forties in good health and CMV-seropositive. Each CDR3 is given with its conserved first and last residue. The D gene is left open where the match is weak. Size values are once, few and many counts, or a class for expanded clones, and some rows have none.

d_call: TRBD1
v_call: TRBV28
j_call: TRBJ2-7
clone_size: -
cdr3_aa: CASSLGTGLYEQYF
cdr3_nt: TGTGCCAGCAGTTTAGGGACAGGATTATACGAGCAGTACTTC

d_call: TRBD1
v_call: TRBV6-5
j_call: TRBJ1-1
clone_size: few
cdr3_aa: CASREPGQGLEEAFF
cdr3_nt: TGTGCCAGCAGGGAACCGGGACAGGGACTCGAGGAAGCTTTCTTT

d_call: -
v_call: TRBV6-5
j_call: TRBJ1-4
clone_size: few
cdr3_aa: CASTPREVNNEKLFF
cdr3_nt: TGTGCCAGCACCCCTCGGGAGGTGAATAATGAAAAACTGTTTTTT

d_call: -
v_call: TRBV10-2
j_call: TRBJ2-7
clone_size: -
cdr3_aa: CASSESKSIAYEQYF
cdr3_nt: TGCGCCAGCAGTGAGTCGAAGAGCATCGCCTACGAGCAGTACTTC

d_call: TRBD1
v_call: TRBV2
j_call: TRBJ1-2
clone_size: -
cdr3_aa: CASSETTGNYGYTF
cdr3_nt: TGTGCCAGCAGTGAAACGACAGGGAACTATGGCTACACCTTC

d_call: -
v_call: TRBV5-1
j_call: TRBJ2-2
clone_size: -
cdr3_aa: CASSPGRGGGELFF
cdr3_nt: TGCGCCAGCAGCCCGGGCAGGGGTGGCGGGGAGCTGTTTTTT

d_call: TRBD1
v_call: TRBV9
j_call: TRBJ2-7
clone_size: -
cdr3_aa: CASSPGTGGFDEQYF
cdr3_nt: TGTGCCAGCAGCCCAGGGACAGGGGGCTTCGACGAGCAGTACTTC

d_call: TRBD1
v_call: TRBV19
j_call: TRBJ2-2
clone_size: -
cdr3_aa: CASSSTGGAGELFF
cdr3_nt: TGTGCCAGTAGTTCCACAGGGGGCGCCGGGGAGCTGTTTTTT

d_call: TRBD2
v_call: TRBV4-2
j_call: TRBJ2-5
clone_size: -
cdr3_aa: CASSQERLAGETQYF
cdr3_nt: TGTGCCAGCAGCCAAGAGAGGCTAGCGGGGGAGACCCAGTACTTC

d_call: -
v_call: TRBV7-9
j_call: TRBJ1-5
clone_size: few
cdr3_aa: CASSLNRAQGPQHF
cdr3_nt: TGTGCCAGCAGCTTAAACAGGGCCCAAGGGCCCCAGCATTTT

d_call: -
v_call: TRBV5-1
j_call: TRBJ1-6
clone_size: few
cdr3_aa: CASSLGQGVSPLHF
cdr3_nt: TGCGCCAGCAGCTTGGGGCAGGGTGTTTCACCCCTCCACTTT

d_call: TRBD1
v_call: TRBV6-5
j_call: TRBJ2-7
clone_size: -
cdr3_aa: CASRRGQGYEQYF
cdr3_nt: TGTGCCAGCAGACGAGGACAGGGTTACGAGCAGTACTTC

d_call: TRBD1
v_call: TRBV5-1
j_call: TRBJ2-7
clone_size: -
cdr3_aa: CASSLAPTGAYEQYF
cdr3_nt: TGCGCCAGCAGCTTGGCTCCGACAGGGGCCTACGAGCAGTACTTC

d_call: -
v_call: TRBV2
j_call: TRBJ2-7
clone_size: few
cdr3_aa: CASTMERVDEQYF
cdr3_nt: TGTGCCAGCACGATGGAGAGGGTCGACGAGCAGTACTTC

d_call: -
v_call: TRBV9
j_call: TRBJ1-1
clone_size: -
cdr3_aa: CASGWDTGGGTEAFF
cdr3_nt: TGTGCCAGCGGGTGGGATACGGGGGGAGGTACTGAAGCTTTCTTT

d_call: -
v_call: TRBV6-5
j_call: TRBJ2-1
clone_size: few
cdr3_aa: CASSLWASSYNEQFF
cdr3_nt: TGTGCCAGCAGTTTGTGGGCCAGCTCCTACAATGAGCAGTTCTTC

d_call: -
v_call: TRBV7-6
j_call: TRBJ2-2
clone_size: few
cdr3_aa: CASSRAPQGNTGELFF
cdr3_nt: TGTGCCAGCAGCCGAGCGCCACAGGGGAACACCGGGGAGCTGTTTTTT

d_call: -
v_call: TRBV5-1
j_call: TRBJ1-2
clone_size: -
cdr3_aa: CASSFGDTRALSSYTF
cdr3_nt: TGCGCCAGCAGCTTCGGGGACACCAGAGCCCTCTCGTCCTACACCTTC

d_call: -
v_call: TRBV13
j_call: TRBJ2-7
clone_size: -
cdr3_aa: CASSLQDRFYEQYF
cdr3_nt: TGTGCCAGCAGCTTACAAGACAGATTCTACGAGCAGTACTTC

d_call: TRBD1
v_call: TRBV9
j_call: TRBJ2-5
clone_size: few
cdr3_aa: CASSAPGQGGGAETQYF
cdr3_nt: TGTGCCAGCAGCGCTCCGGGACAGGGAGGGGGGGCGGAGACCCAGTACTTC